The rows below give T cell receptor beta chains drawn from one sample of a study of shared clonotypes between healthy human individuals. Data came from immunoSEQ multiplex PCR; TCRdb stores just in-frame clones and leaves some out. The sample carries approximately 2.3 million clones, more than 80% recorded once. The sample consisted of naive CD4+ T cells from PBMCs. The origin of the receptors is a man aged 18-30 years in good health. Some clones in this sample may be carry-over from other donors' samples. Each CDR3 is given with its conserved first and last residue. The order of the fields is V gene, clone size, D gene, J gene, CDR3 DNA, CDR3 protein. D genes are given only for firm matches. The size field is filled for only some rows; it gives once, few, many or a size class.

v_call: TRBV27
clone_size: -
d_call: -
j_call: TRBJ1-2
cdr3_nt: TGTGCCAGCAGCCCACAGAGTAACTATGGCTACACCTTC
cdr3_aa: CASSPQSNYGYTF

v_call: TRBV27
clone_size: -
d_call: -
j_call: TRBJ2-4
cdr3_nt: TGTGCCAGCAGTTTGACGGGGCTAGCCAAAAACATTCAGTACTTC
cdr3_aa: CASSLTGLAKNIQYF

v_call: TRBV27
clone_size: -
d_call: -
j_call: TRBJ2-1
cdr3_nt: TGTGCCAGCAGTTTTATAAGGGGCCTCTCCTACAATGAGCAGTTCTTC
cdr3_aa: CASSFIRGLSYNEQFF

v_call: TRBV18
clone_size: -
d_call: -
j_call: TRBJ1-1
cdr3_nt: TGTGCCAGCTCCCCTCTCGGGGGCGGAGTGAACACTGAAGCTTTCTTT
cdr3_aa: CASSPLGGGVNTEAFF

v_call: TRBV28
clone_size: few
d_call: -
j_call: TRBJ1-2
cdr3_nt: TGTGCCAGCAGTTTACAACTGTTATTTTATGGCTACACCTTC
cdr3_aa: CASSLQLLFYGYTF

v_call: TRBV15
clone_size: -
d_call: -
j_call: TRBJ2-5
cdr3_nt: TGTGCCACCAGCAGAGATTTGGGGGAGACCCAGTACTTC
cdr3_aa: CATSRDLGETQYF

v_call: TRBV5-1
clone_size: -
d_call: -
j_call: TRBJ2-5
cdr3_nt: TGCGCCAGCAGCAAGGGACCCTCGAGGTCGCAAGAGACCCAGTACTTC
cdr3_aa: CASSKGPSRSQETQYF

v_call: TRBV28
clone_size: -
d_call: -
j_call: TRBJ1-5
cdr3_nt: TGTGCCAGCAGTCCAAGGGCGAGGGGAAACAGGCAGCCCCAGCATTTT
cdr3_aa: CASSPRARGNRQPQHF

v_call: TRBV6-5
clone_size: -
d_call: -
j_call: TRBJ2-1
cdr3_nt: TGTGCCAGCAGACCTGAGGTTCTGAACTACAATGAGCAGTTCTTC
cdr3_aa: CASRPEVLNYNEQFF

v_call: TRBV19
clone_size: few
d_call: TRBD1
j_call: TRBJ1-2
cdr3_nt: TGTGCCAGTAGTATAGGGACAGGGGGATTCGATGGCTACACCTTC
cdr3_aa: CASSIGTGGFDGYTF

v_call: TRBV28
clone_size: once
d_call: -
j_call: TRBJ1-2
cdr3_nt: TGTGCCAGCGCCAGGAGAAACTATGGCTACACCTTC
cdr3_aa: CASARRNYGYTF